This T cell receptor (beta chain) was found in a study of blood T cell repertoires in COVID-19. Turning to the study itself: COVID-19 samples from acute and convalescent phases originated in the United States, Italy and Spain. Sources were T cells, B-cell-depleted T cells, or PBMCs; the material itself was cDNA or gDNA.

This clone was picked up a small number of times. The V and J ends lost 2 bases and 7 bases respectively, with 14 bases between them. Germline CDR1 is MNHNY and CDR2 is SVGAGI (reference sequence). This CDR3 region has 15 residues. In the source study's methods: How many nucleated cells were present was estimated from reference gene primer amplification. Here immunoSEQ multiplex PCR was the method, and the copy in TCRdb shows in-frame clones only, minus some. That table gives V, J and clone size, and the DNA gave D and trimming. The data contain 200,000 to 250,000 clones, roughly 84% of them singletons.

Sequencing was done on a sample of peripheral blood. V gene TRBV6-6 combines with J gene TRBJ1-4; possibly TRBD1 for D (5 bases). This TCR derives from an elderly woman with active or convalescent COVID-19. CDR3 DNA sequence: TGTGCCAGCAGTTACGGGGGGGTCGAGGGTGAAAAACTGTTTTTT. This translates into CASSYGGVEGEKLFF.